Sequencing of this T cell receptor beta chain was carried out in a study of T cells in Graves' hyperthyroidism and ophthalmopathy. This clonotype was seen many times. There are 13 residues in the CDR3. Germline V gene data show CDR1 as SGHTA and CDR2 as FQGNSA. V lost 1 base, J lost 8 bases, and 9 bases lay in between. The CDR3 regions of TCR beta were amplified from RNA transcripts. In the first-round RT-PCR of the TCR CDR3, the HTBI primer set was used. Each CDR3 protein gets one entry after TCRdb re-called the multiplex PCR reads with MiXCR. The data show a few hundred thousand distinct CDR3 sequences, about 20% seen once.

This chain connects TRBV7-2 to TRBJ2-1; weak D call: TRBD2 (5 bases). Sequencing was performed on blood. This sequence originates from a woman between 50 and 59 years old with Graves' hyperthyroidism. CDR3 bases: TGTGCCAGCAGCTTAGGAGGGAACGATGAGCAGTTCTTC. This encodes CASSLGGNDEQFF.